These 13 T cell receptor beta chains share one sample of origin, sequenced in a study of neurological immune-mediated disorders. TCRdb re-called the 5' RACE reads with MiXCR, one entry per CDR3 protein. The sample carries 95,000 to 150,000 distinct CDR3 sequences, roughly 3.2% recorded once. The source material was PBMCs. These receptors were collected from a woman in her thirties with multiple sclerosis.

This clonotype was seen a few times. The chain combines TRBV12-3 or TRBV12-4 with TRBJ2-2, with D unclear. The germline V and J ends were trimmed by 4 bases and 7 bases, with 4 bases remaining between them. The CDR3 spans 11 residues. The CDR3 sequence: CASSSFGELFF. CDR3 coding DNA: TGTGCCAGCAGTTCCTTCGGGGAGCTGTTTTTT.

This clonotype was observed many times. The gene calls are TRBV7-2 and TRBJ2-7, with 9 bases matching TRBD2. The V segment lost 5 bases and the J segment 4 bases; nucleotides outside the gene matches: 3. CDR3 length equals 13 residues. Germline V CDR1 and CDR2: SGHTA, FQGNSA. The CDR3 loop is CASSVGLAYEQYF. As DNA, the CDR3 is TGTGCCAGCAGCGTGGGACTAGCTTACGAGCAGTACTTC.

This clonotype has a count of ten or more. The chain recombines TRBV27 with TRBJ2-1, with TRBD2 matching over 7 bases. CDR3 length: 16 amino acids. Per the germline V gene, CDR1 is MNHEY and CDR2 is SMNVEV (reference sequence). V lost 1 base to trimming and J lost 4 bases; unmatched junction nucleotides: 7. CDR3 loop: CASSLWAGEGYNEQFF. In DNA form, the CDR3 reads TGTGCCAGCAGTTTATGGGCGGGAGAGGGATACAATGAGCAGTTCTTC.

V usage is TRBV18 and J usage is TRBJ1-5; D not certain. This CDR3 comprises 14 residues. V lost 6 bases and J 3 bases, leaving 12 bases between the germline ends. Germline CDR1 is KGHSH and CDR2 is LQKENI. CDR3 in DNA: TGTGCCAGCTCCGCGCGGGTTAACAATCAGCCCCAGCATTTT. Amino acids: CASSARVNNQPQHF.

At least ten counts were recorded for this clonotype. CDR3 loop: CASGPEDRWGLGQYF. The CDR3 nucleotides read TGTGCCAGCGGCCCAGAGGACAGGTGGGGGTTGGGGCAGTACTTC. This sequence joins TRBV28 and TRBJ2-7; 7 bases match TRBD1. Germline assignment: CDR1 MDHEN and CDR2 SYDVKM. V trimming: 8 bases; J trimming: 9 bases; junction bases outside the gene matches: 19. The CDR3 loop spans 15 amino acids.

This clonotype was seen many times. This sequence joins TRBV15 and TRBJ2-2; no definite D call. Germline V gene lookup returns CDR1 LNHNV and CDR2 YYDKDF (reference sequence). V dropped 6 bases and J dropped 1 base, with 6 bases sitting between them. The CDR3 totals 13 residues. The CDR3 protein is CATSEENTGELFF. The CDR3 DNA sequence: TGTGCCACCAGTGAGGAGAACACCGGGGAGCTGTTTTTT.

This clonotype showed up just a few times. The V call is TRBV20-1, the J call TRBJ2-3; no definite D call. Trimming removed 7 bases at V and 1 base at J, with 15 bases between. The CDR3 is 14 amino acids. Germline V gene sequence: CDR1 DFQATT, CDR2 SNEGSKA (reference sequence). The CDR3 reads CSVGPPYGTDTQYF. CDR3 DNA sequence: TGCAGTGTTGGCCCCCCGTACGGCACAGATACGCAGTATTTT.

A note on this clonotype: Compared with germline, one end of the junction differs, possibly owing to a read error. The gene calls are TRBV20-1 and TRBJ2-1; D unresolved. CDR1 and CDR2 (germline): DFQATT, SNEGSKA (reference sequence). CDR3 length: 15 residues. CDR3 coding DNA: TGCAGTGCTAGAAATCTGGCGGACCCCTACAATGAGCAGTTATTC. Its translation is CSARNLADPYNEQLF.

In this sample, this clonotype turned up many times. The chain has TRBV5-1 and TRBJ1-2; D not resolved. V was pared by 2 bases and J by 3 bases, with 11 bases between. The germline V gene encodes CDR1 SGHRS and CDR2 YFSETQ. CDR3 size: 14 residues. In nucleotides, the CDR3 is TGCGCCAGCAGCTTATTCCACGGAGACTATGGCTACACCTTC. Its translation: CASSLFHGDYGYTF.

This clonotype came up many times. V and J are TRBV2 and TRBJ1-4; no clear D gene. V lost 4 bases and J 7 bases, leaving 7 bases between the germline ends. Germline loops: CDR1 SNHLY, CDR2 FYNNEI. This CDR3 has 12 amino acids. CDR3 DNA sequence: TGTGCCAGCAGTGGTGGGAGTGAAAAACTGTTTTTT. It translates to CASSGGSEKLFF.

This clonotype has a count of ten or more. This sequence joins TRBV20-1 and TRBJ2-5, with 8 bases fitting TRBD1. The CDR3 is made up of 14 amino acids. Germline V lookup: CDR1 DFQATT, CDR2 SNEGSKA (reference sequence). After removal of 6 bases from V and 4 bases from J, the junction contained 10 bases not matched to a gene. The DNA of the CDR3 is TGCAGTGCAGCCTTAGGCAGGGGGCCAGAGACCCAGTACTTC. Translating it yields CSAALGRGPETQYF.

This clonotype was picked up many times. The chain couples TRBV20-1 to TRBJ1-2; 10 bases align to TRBD1. Unmatched junction bases numbered 9, after V lost 4 bases and J lost 7 bases. Germline V gene sequence: CDR1 DFQATT, CDR2 SNEGSKA (reference sequence). The length of the CDR3 is 14 residues. CDR3 in DNA: TGCAGTGCTAAGGGACAGGGGCTGGTGCGTGGCTACACCTTC. This sequence encodes CSAKGQGLVRGYTF.

This clonotype was detected ten times or more. The V gene is TRBV6-2 or TRBV6-3, the J gene TRBJ1-2; unclear D gene. Germline CDR1 and CDR2: MNHEY and SVGEGT. V lost 2 bases and J 0 bases, leaving 4 bases between the germline ends. CDR3 length: 13 amino acids. Written as DNA, the CDR3 is TGTGCCAGCAGTTACGAGCCTAACTATGGCTACACCTTC. The encoded protein is CASSYEPNYGYTF.